The present entry profiles one T cell receptor (beta chain) with its context. V lost 1 base to trimming and J lost 3 bases, with 16 bases between them. The CDR3 totals 16 residues. CDR1 and CDR2 (germline): SGHRS, YFSETQ. Original data processing: Amplification of reference gene primers provided the estimated nucleated cell counts. Assay used: immunoSEQ multiplex PCR; TCRdb lists only in-frame clones, some missing. V and J calls and clone size come straight from that table; D and trimming were deduced from the DNA. Seen here are 250,000 or so clones, approximately 84% observed once, and the top ten hold 4% to 4.5%. This entry comes from a study of blood T cell repertoires in COVID-19. As for the study in general: The origin of the acute and convalescent COVID-19 samples was the United States, Italy and Spain. T cells, B-cell-depleted T cells, or PBMCs provided the cDNA or gDNA that served as material.

Sequenced: peripheral blood. The clonotype originates from a man aged 45-60 years with acute or convalescent COVID-19. The rearrangement joins TRBV5-1 to TRBJ2-5, with D perhaps TRBD2 (5 bases). The CDR3 here is CASSLRAGTLKETQYF. The CDR3 DNA reads as TGCGCCAGCAGCTTGCGGGCGGGCACCCTTAAAGAGACCCAGTACTTC.